The T cell receptor (beta chain) under discussion was sequenced for a study of T cells after posttransplantation cyclophosphamide. Repertoires were generated with immunoSEQ multiplex PCR, while TCRdb's copy carries only in-frame clones and drops some. The sample lists 45,000 to 60,000 clones; about 90% were seen once. Trimming took off 6 bases at V and 0 bases at J, with 10 bases between the two ends. This CDR3 region has 15 residues. Per the germline V gene, CDR1 is SGDLS and CDR2 is YYNGEE. This TCR came from a woman aged 50 to 65 in good health and a related stem cell transplant donor. The chain has TRBV9 and TRBJ1-6; a possible D gene is TRBD1 (5 bases). Sequenced input: PBMCs. The CDR3 sequence: CASTTDSSYNSPLHF. DNA for the CDR3: TGTGCCAGCACCACAGACAGCTCCTATAATTCACCCCTCCACTTT.